This T cell receptor (beta chain) was documented in a study of glioma-infiltrating T cells after dendritic cell vaccination. For the study at large: At biweekly intervals, patients got three intradermal dendritic cell vaccine injections. Study conclusions and caveats: Survival was not directly related to TCR clonality in these patients.

Of note for this clone: Antigen specificity is unknown.

Germline values: CDR1 SGHRS, CDR2 YFSETQ. V was clipped by 4 bases and J by 1 base; unmatched bases: 6. There are 16 residues in the CDR3. The primer mix had 60 V beta and 13 J beta primers. Method: immunoSEQ multiplex PCR; TCRdb's copy keeps in-frame clones and lacks some. The table has approximately 110,000 clones, almost 90% seen once; the top ten hold 2.7%. Time point reported: after dendritic cell vaccination, including at tumor progression/relapse. Isocitrate dehydrogenase mutation was absent in all glioblastoma patients. The sequence was collected from a human donor with glioblastoma. Sequenced material: blood, taken after dendritic cell vaccination. This chain links TRBV5-1 with TRBJ1-5; 9 positions agree with TRBD1. CDR3 sequence (DNA): TGCGCCAGCAGCCCGGGACAGGGTATAAGCAATCAGCCCCAGCATTTT. It translates to CASSPGQGISNQPQHF.